Shown below are 22 T cell receptor beta chains from a single sample sequenced in a study of T-cell memory formation after mild COVID-19. TCRdb recomputed calls from the 5' RACE reads with MiXCR, one row per CDR3 protein. This table has some 130,000 distinct CDR3 sequences, 16% appearing once. The sample taken for sequencing was PBMCs or a T cell subset sorted from them (not recorded which). All receptors derive from an adult woman who had mild COVID-19 (a few samples of this study predate the infection). Cell type and time point are not known.

This clonotype was seen only a few times. V is TRBV6-1 and J is TRBJ2-3, with D possibly TRBD2 on 5 matching bases. CDR1 is MNHNS and CDR2 is SASEGT in the germline V gene. The CDR3 contains 19 residues. V shed 6 bases and J shed 1 base, with 26 bases lying between them. Written as DNA, the CDR3 is TGTGCCAGCAGCCGACACCCCTTGGGAGCCTGGCAGGGCACAGATACGCAGTATTTT. Amino acid sequence: CASSRHPLGAWQGTDTQYF.

Only a few counts were recorded for this clonotype. The V gene is TRBV12-3 or TRBV12-4, the J gene TRBJ1-2; 7 positions agree with TRBD1. The CDR3 runs 16 residues. V was pared by 1 base and J by 3 bases, with 8 bases of the junction left unmatched. The CDR3 DNA is TGTGCCAGCAGTTTAGTTCCCCCCGGGACAGACTATGGCTACACCTTC. It encodes CASSLVPPGTDYGYTF.

The V gene is TRBV19, the J gene TRBJ2-3; D is perhaps TRBD1 (5 bases). Trimming shortened V by 1 base and J by 5 bases, and 16 bases separated the two germline ends. Germline CDR1 and CDR2: LNHDA and SQIVND (reference sequence). This CDR3 has 16 residues. This CDR3 is CASSIGYRQGLDTQYF. For the CDR3, the DNA is TGTGCCAGTAGTATAGGTTATCGGCAGGGATTAGATACGCAGTATTTT. Complete variable domain (other parts from reference TRBV19 and TRBJ2-3): DGGITQSPKYLFRKEGQNVTLSCEQNLNHDAMYWYRQDPGQGLRLIYYSQIVNDFQKGDIAEGYSVSREKKESFPLTVTSAQKNPTAFYLCASSIGYRQGLDTQYFGPGTRLTVL.

V and J are TRBV12-3 or TRBV12-4 and TRBJ1-2; D is uncertain. V was clipped by 2 bases and J by 0 bases, with 13 bases between them. The CDR3 consists of 16 residues. The CDR3 DNA is TGTGCCAGCAGTTTAATGAGGAGCCCCGCTAACTATGGCTACACCTTC. Translating it yields CASSLMRSPANYGYTF.

This clonotype was detected a few times. This sequence joins TRBV25-1 and TRBJ2-6, with D possibly being TRBD2 (6 bases). This CDR3 comprises 15 residues. Germline CDR1 and CDR2: MGHDK and SYGVNS. Trimming cost V 6 bases and J 0 bases, with 9 bases left between them. For the CDR3, the DNA is TGTGCCAGCAGGGGAGGAGCCTCTGGGGCCAACGTCCTGACTTTC. This gives the protein CASRGGASGANVLTF.

V is TRBV7-9 and J is TRBJ2-5; 7 bases agree with TRBD1. Germline CDR1 is SEHNR and CDR2 is FQNEAQ (reference sequence). This CDR3 is 15 amino acids long. V shed 1 base and J 5 bases; nucleotides not matched to a gene: 7. The CDR3 here is CASSLEGTARETQYF. In nucleotides, the CDR3 is TGTGCCAGCAGCTTAGAGGGGACAGCGAGGGAGACCCAGTACTTC.

The chain carries TRBV20-1 and TRBJ2-4, with TRBD2 as a possible D gene (6 bases). The CDR3 totals 17 residues. Trimming took 3 bases from V and 2 from J, leaving 20 bases between them. In germline, CDR1 is DFQATT, CDR2 SNEGSKA (reference sequence). This chain's CDR3 is CSASGGIQRGPKNIQYF. As DNA, the CDR3 is TGCAGTGCTAGTGGAGGGATACAGAGGGGACCCAAAAACATTCAGTACTTC.

The chain joins TRBV18 to TRBJ2-5, with a tentative D call TRBD1 (6 bases). Germline lookup yields CDR1 KGHSH and CDR2 LQKENI. The CDR3 is 18 amino acids. The V end was cut by 2 bases, the J end by 3 bases, with 22 bases between. The CDR3 DNA reads TGTGCCAGCTCACCAATCCGCGCCTCTAGAGGGGGAGAAGAGACCCAGTACTTC. Translation: CASSPIRASRGGEETQYF.

In this sample, this clonotype turned up a few times. The chain is built from TRBV4-3 and TRBJ2-1; no definite D call. The CDR3 spans 14 residues. Germline V CDR1 and CDR2: LGHNA, YSLEER. Trimming shortened V by 4 bases and J by 8 bases, and 15 bases separated the two germline ends. The CDR3 reads CASSRRVIDDEQFF. The CDR3 DNA sequence: TGCGCCAGCAGCCGTCGAGTGATCGACGATGAGCAGTTCTTC.

This clonotype appeared a few times. V gene TRBV24-1 combines with J gene TRBJ1-2; weak D call: TRBD1 (6 bases). This CDR3 is built from 15 residues. V was cut by 5 bases and J by 4 bases, with 16 bases left in between. The V gene's germline CDR1 is KGHDR and CDR2 SFDVKD. The CDR3 here is CATSGEPGAPYGYTF. The CDR3 DNA reads TGTGCCACCAGTGGGGAACCAGGGGCCCCCTATGGCTACACCTTC.

This chain links TRBV12-3 or TRBV12-4 with TRBJ1-2; D is unclear. The CDR3 loop spans 13 amino acids. Trimming left V 3 bases short and J 2 bases short, with 7 bases between. The DNA of the CDR3 is TGTGCCAGCAGTTTTGGTCCAAACTATGGCTACACCTTC. It translates to CASSFGPNYGYTF.

This chain links TRBV7-8 with TRBJ2-7, with D tentatively TRBD2 (6 bases). The ends were cut back, 3 bases at V and 1 base at J, with 19 bases in the middle. Looked up from germline, CDR1 is SGHVS and CDR2 is FQNEAQ. The CDR3 sequence is 17 residues long. Written as DNA, the CDR3 is TGTGCCAGCAGCTTCCCCGCGCGGGACCTGGCATCCTACGAGCAGTACTTC. It encodes CASSFPARDLASYEQYF.

This clonotype was counted a few times. The chain has TRBV5-1 and TRBJ2-3, with 8 bases that match TRBD1. Losses at the gene ends were 4 bases for V and 3 bases for J; bases not matched to a gene: 7. CDR1 SGHRS and CDR2 YFSETQ come from the germline V gene. CDR3 length: 15 amino acids. CDR3 bases: TGCGCCAGCAGCCTGACAGGGGATGGGACAGATACGCAGTATTTT. Amino acids: CASSLTGDGTDTQYF.

The V and J genes are TRBV2 and TRBJ2-5, with D uncertain. Germline loops: CDR1 SNHLY, CDR2 FYNNEI. This CDR3 spans 13 amino acids. V dropped 3 bases and J dropped 7 bases, with 12 bases sitting between them. The CDR3 DNA sequence: TGTGCCAGCAGTGAGGACCGTGGTGGGACCCAGTACTTC. Its protein is CASSEDRGGTQYF.

A remark on this clonotype: One end of the junction is discordant with germline, which a read error may explain. This chain joins TRBV15 and TRBJ2-1; possibly TRBD1 or TRBD2 for D (5 bases each). Germline assignment: CDR1 LNHNV and CDR2 YYDKDF (reference sequence). The CDR3 covers 12 residues. DNA for the CDR3: TGTGCCACCAGCAGTGCCCCGGGACCCCATTCCTTC. Translation: CATSSAPGPHSF.

The chain combines TRBV12-3 or TRBV12-4 with TRBJ2-1; 8 bases match TRBD2. This CDR3 region has 15 residues. V was pared by 6 bases and J by 7 bases, with 11 bases of the junction left unmatched. CDR3 coding DNA: TGTGCCAGCAGCCCGTCGACTAGCGTCCGGAATGAGCAGTTCTTC. Translated, it gives CASSPSTSVRNEQFF.

This clonotype was found a few times. V and J are TRBV6-5 and TRBJ2-2, with a weak D call TRBD1 (6 bases). V was shortened by 7 bases and J by 0 bases, with 12 bases between the two germline ends. The germline CDR1 and CDR2 sequences are MNHEY and SVGAGI. CDR3 size: 15 residues. The CDR3 region has the DNA TGTGCCAGCAAAAAAGGGACAACGAACACCGGGGAGCTGTTTTTT. This translates into CASKKGTTNTGELFF.

This rearrangement joins TRBV20-1 to TRBJ2-7; D assignment may be TRBD1 or TRBD2 (5 bases each). The CDR3 loop spans 14 amino acids. The germline V gene has CDR1 DFQATT and CDR2 SNEGSKA (reference sequence). V dropped 1 base and J dropped 5 bases, with 15 bases sitting between them. In DNA form, the CDR3 reads TGCAGTGCTAGAGTCCCGGGGTTAGGGGACGAGCAGTACTTC. It is translated as CSARVPGLGDEQYF.

This clonotype was detected only a few times. The chain combines TRBV4-2 with TRBJ2-7; TRBD2 might be the D (5 bases). CDR3 length equals 15 residues. Germline V gene data show CDR1 as LGHNA and CDR2 as YNFKEQ. Trimming pared 0 bases from V and 9 bases from J, leaving 18 bases between. CDR3 residues: CASSQDTRERVRQYF. CDR3 nucleotides: TGTGCCAGCAGCCAAGATACGAGGGAACGCGTCCGGCAGTACTTC.

The CDR3 protein is CASKYRDRGSEKLFF. DNA of the CDR3: TGTGCCAGCAAGTACCGGGACAGGGGGTCTGAAAAACTGTTTTTT. The V and J genes are TRBV6-5 and TRBJ1-4; 11 nucleotides match TRBD1. The CDR3 has 15 amino acids. The trim removed 7 bases at V and 7 bases at J, leaving 8 bases unmatched. Germline V gene lookup returns CDR1 MNHEY and CDR2 SVGAGI.

This chain connects TRBV7-2 to TRBJ2-7; 8 bases agree with TRBD1. Losses at the gene ends were 5 bases for V and 3 bases for J; bases not matched to a gene: 6. The V gene's germline CDR1 is SGHTA and CDR2 FQGNSA. The CDR3 consists of 14 residues. CDR3 in amino acids: CASSHRGQGYEQYF. The CDR3 DNA reads as TGTGCCAGCAGCCACAGAGGACAGGGCTACGAGCAGTACTTC.

A few counts support this clonotype. V gene TRBV5-1 combines with J gene TRBJ2-5, with TRBD1 matching 10 bases. Trimming at V came to 4 bases and at J to 9 bases, leaving 6 bases not matched to a gene. The germline CDR1 and CDR2 sequences are SGHRS and YFSETQ. This CDR3 has 13 amino acids. The CDR3 loop reads CASSPGQGLAQYF. CDR3 DNA sequence: TGCGCCAGCAGCCCGGGACAGGGGTTGGCCCAGTACTTC.